The 20 T cell receptor beta chains reported below all come from one sample, sequenced in a study of siplizumab effects on memory and regulatory T cells. Assay used: immunoSEQ multiplex PCR; TCRdb lists only in-frame clones, some missing. The sample has about 60,000 clones; 75% to 90% are singletons. The sample comprised memory CD4+ T cells sorted from blood. The source of these receptors is a human donor in good health.

The chain uses TRBV6-5 and TRBJ2-1; D not resolved. This CDR3 spans 11 amino acids. Between the trimmed V and J ends, which lost 3 bases and 10 bases, there was a span of 7 bases. Germline loops: CDR1 MNHEY, CDR2 SVGAGI. This CDR3 reads CASSYQQEQFF. CDR3 nucleotide sequence: TGTGCCAGCAGTTATCAGCAAGAGCAGTTCTTC.

The chain combines TRBV27 with TRBJ1-5, with 7 bases identical to TRBD1. The germline CDR1 and CDR2 sequences are MNHEY and SMNVEV (reference sequence). The CDR3 consists of 15 residues. Trimming cost V 5 bases and J 3 bases; bases outside gene matches: 7. The DNA for the CDR3 is TGTGCCAGCAGTCCCTCGACAGGGCTCAATCAGCCCCAGCATTTT. The encoded protein is CASSPSTGLNQPQHF.

The J gene is TRBJ1-4, the V gene TRBV19; D is undetermined. Deletions cut 4 bases from V and 0 bases from J, with 9 bases between. Germline assignment: CDR1 LNHDA and CDR2 SQIVND (reference sequence). The CDR3 covers 15 residues. This CDR3 reads CASSTRYATNEKLFF. CDR3 bases: TGTGCCAGTAGTACCAGATATGCAACTAATGAAAAACTGTTTTTT.

This sequence joins TRBV5-6 and TRBJ2-5; possibly TRBD1 for D (7 bases). Germline CDR1 reads SGHDT; CDR2 reads YYEEEE. CDR3 length: 14 amino acids. V was clipped by 3 bases and J by 2 bases, with 11 bases between them. As DNA, the CDR3 is TGTGCCAGCAGCTGGGGGGACAGTCAAGAGACCCAGTACTTC. The encoded protein is CASSWGDSQETQYF.

About this clone: The same CDR3 arises from other DNA sequences in this sample as well. The chain uses TRBV6-1 and TRBJ2-3; D remains unclear. Germline CDR1 is MNHNS and CDR2 is SASEGT. This CDR3 has 13 residues. The V gene lost 7 bases and the J gene lost 2 bases, with 10 bases spanning the gap. Here the CDR3 reads CASNGQATDTQYF. CDR3 sequence (DNA): TGTGCCAGCAATGGGCAGGCCACAGATACGCAGTATTTT.

The chain carries TRBV10-3 and TRBJ2-3; D possibly matches TRBD1 or TRBD2 (5 bases each). Germline assignment: CDR1 ENHRY and CDR2 SYGVKD. There are 14 residues in the CDR3. The V end lost 6 bases, the J end lost 4 bases, and 14 bases lay between the germline ends. The CDR3 coding sequence is TGTGCCATCAGGGGGGAACTAACGTCAGATACGCAGTATTTT. Amino acids: CAIRGELTSDTQYF.

The V call is TRBV4-1, the J call TRBJ1-5; D gene uncertain. CDR1 and CDR2 (germline): MGHRA, YSYEKL. The CDR3 totals 14 residues. V shed 0 bases and J shed 8 bases, with 11 bases lying between them. CDR3 amino acids: CASSQEGPLKPQHF. The DNA of the CDR3 is TGCGCCAGCAGCCAAGAAGGGCCCCTCAAGCCCCAGCATTTT.

This clone turned up a few times. The chain couples TRBV6-4 to TRBJ1-2; D gene uncertain. There are 12 residues in the CDR3. Per the germline V gene, CDR1 is MRHNA and CDR2 is SNTAGT. The V gene lost 6 bases and the J gene lost 4 bases, with 9 bases spanning the gap. The CDR3 DNA is TGTGCCAGCAGCGCCGACACCTATGGCTACACCTTC. Encoded protein: CASSADTYGYTF.

This clone was observed a few times. The gene calls are TRBV4-1 and TRBJ2-7, with 11 bases aligning to TRBD2. The trim removed 1 base at V and 6 bases at J, leaving 2 bases unmatched. This CDR3 comprises 14 residues. The V gene's germline CDR1 is MGHRA and CDR2 YSYEKL. CDR3 in DNA: TGCGCCAGCAGCCAAGGACTAGCGGGGCGCGAGCAGTACTTC. Translated: CASSQGLAGREQYF.

V usage is TRBV7-2 and J usage is TRBJ2-7; a possible D gene is TRBD1 (5 bases). Germline CDR1 reads SGHTA; CDR2 reads FQGNSA. V gave up 5 bases and J gave up 2 bases, with 7 bases separating them. The CDR3 has 12 residues. DNA of the CDR3: TGTGCCAGCAGCGACAGTACCTACGAGCAGTACTTC. Protein product: CASSDSTYEQYF.

This clone was seen a handful of times. This chain links TRBV28 with TRBJ1-1, with D unclear. Germline loops: CDR1 MDHEN, CDR2 SYDVKM. The CDR3 runs to 11 residues. V gave up 6 bases and J gave up 1 base, with 3 bases separating them. The DNA of the CDR3 is TGTGCCAGCAGAAGGAACACTGAAGCTTTCTTT. It codes for CASRRNTEAFF.

CDR3 sequence: CASSSRPWGNQPQHF. DNA for the CDR3: TGTGCCAGTAGTTCCAGACCTTGGGGCAATCAGCCCCAGCATTTT. V usage is TRBV19 and J usage is TRBJ1-5; D unclear. CDR3 length: 15 amino acids. Germline CDR1 and CDR2: LNHDA and SQIVND (reference sequence). Trimming removed 5 bases from V and 2 bases from J, with 13 bases in between. Complete variable domain (other parts from reference TRBV19 and TRBJ1-5): DGGITQSPKYLFRKEGQNVTLSCEQNLNHDAMYWYRQDPGQGLRLIYYSQIVNDFQKGDIAEGYSVSREKKESFPLTVTSAQKNPTAFYLCASSSRPWGNQPQHFGDGTRLSIL.

The V and J genes are TRBV7-9 and TRBJ1-2; D ambiguous. Trimming took 1 base from V and 8 from J, leaving 14 bases between them. The CDR3 runs 14 residues. The germline gives CDR1 SEHNR, CDR2 FQNEAQ (reference sequence). CDR3 protein: CASSLELGGRGYTF. As DNA, the CDR3 is TGTGCCAGCAGCTTAGAGTTGGGAGGTAGGGGCTACACCTTC. The full variable domain, its missing parts supplied by reference TRBV7-9 and TRBJ1-2, is DTGVSQNPRHKITKRGQNVTFRCDPISEHNRLYWYRQTLGQGPEFLTYFQNEAQLEKSRLLSDRFSAERPKGSFSTLEIQRTEQGDSAMYLCASSLELGGRGYTFGSGTRLTVV.

The gene calls are TRBV1 and TRBJ2-3; TRBD2, the D gene given by the table, was not confirmed from the DNA. TRBV1 is shown as a pseudogene. CDR3 length: 17 residues. CDR3 in DNA: TGCACCAGCAGCCCCGAAAGCGGGCGGGGGAGCACAGATACGCAGTATTTT. Protein: CTSSPESGRGSTDTQYF.

The chain couples TRBV27 to TRBJ2-7, with 7 nucleotides matching TRBD1. This CDR3 comprises 15 residues. CDR1 is MNHEY, CDR2 SMNVEV, per germline (reference sequence). Trimming took 6 bases from V and 1 from J; bases not matched to a gene: 9. The CDR3 sequence is CASRRGQIKSYEQYF. CDR3 coding DNA: TGTGCCAGCAGGAGGGGACAGATAAAGTCCTACGAGCAGTACTTC.

V and J are TRBV5-1 and TRBJ1-2; 9 bases align to TRBD1. Germline V gives CDR1 SGHRS, CDR2 YFSETQ. J lost 8 bases, V lost 6 bases, and 8 bases had no gene match. The CDR3 is 13 amino acids. The CDR3 DNA sequence: TGCGCCAGCACCCCAGGGACAGGGTGGGGCTACACCTTC. This gives the protein CASTPGTGWGYTF.

The J gene is TRBJ2-5, the V gene TRBV5-6; D gene uncertain. Per germline, CDR1 SGHDT and CDR2 YYEEEE. The V and J ends lost 0 bases and 5 bases respectively, with 5 bases between them. The CDR3 runs 12 residues. This chain's CDR3 is CASSLAYETQYF. The CDR3, as DNA: TGTGCCAGCAGCTTGGCCTACGAGACCCAGTACTTC.

The chain uses TRBV5-4 and TRBJ2-3, with D perhaps matching TRBD1 (6 bases). Germline V gene data show CDR1 as SGHNT and CDR2 as YYREEE (reference sequence). This CDR3 contains 15 residues. The V and J ends lost 0 bases and 1 base respectively, with 9 bases between them. The CDR3 reads CASSLEGGRTDTQYF. The CDR3, as DNA: TGTGCCAGCAGCTTGGAAGGGGGACGCACAGATACGCAGTATTTT. The variable domain in full, completed from reference TRBV5-4 and TRBJ2-3, reads ETGVTQSPTHLIKTRGQQVTLRCSSQSGHNTVSWYQQALGQGPQFIFQYYREEENGRGNFPPRFSGLQFPNYSSELNVNALELDDSALYLCASSLEGGRTDTQYFGPGTRLTVL.

The V call is TRBV27, the J call TRBJ2-1; TRBD1 or TRBD2 may be the D gene (6 bases each). V lost 2 bases and J 0 bases, leaving 17 bases between the germline ends. Germline V lookup: CDR1 MNHEY, CDR2 SMNVEV (reference sequence). The CDR3 covers 18 residues. CDR3 sequence (DNA): TGTGCCAGCAGTTTAAAGGGGGGAGGCCCAAGCTCCTACAATGAGCAGTTCTTC. This sequence encodes CASSLKGGGPSSYNEQFF.

The chain combines TRBV6-5 with TRBJ2-7; TRBD1 might be the D (7 bases). This CDR3 comprises 14 residues. Germline values: CDR1 MNHEY, CDR2 SVGAGI. V shed 6 bases and J shed 3 bases, with 15 bases lying between them. The CDR3 sequence is CASSIAGTDYEQYF. CDR3 in DNA: TGTGCCAGCAGCATCGCGGGGACAGACTACGAGCAGTACTTC.